These 30 T cell receptor beta chains were all obtained from the same sample, sequenced in a study of shared clonotypes between healthy human individuals. Generated by immunoSEQ multiplex PCR, the TCRdb table keeps only in-frame clones and is missing some. The sample shows just over 2,000,000 clones, 95% of them seen only once. Sample: naive CD4+ T cells sorted from blood. Subset meaning: CD45RA+ positively selected. Receptors originate from a man aged 18 to 29 in good health.

The chain recombines TRBV6-1 with TRBJ2-2, with D uncertain. This CDR3 has 11 residues. V lost 8 bases, J lost 6 bases, and 7 bases lay in between. Germline assignment: CDR1 MNHNS and CDR2 SASEGT. CDR3 residues: CASRVAGELFF. In DNA form, the CDR3 reads TGTGCCAGCCGAGTTGCCGGGGAGCTGTTTTTT.

To note about this clone: Other nucleotide sequences in the sample specify the same CDR3. V and J are TRBV5-1 and TRBJ1-1; D gene unclear. Trimming pared 5 bases from V and 1 base from J, leaving 9 bases between. The CDR3 contains 13 residues. CDR1 SGHRS and CDR2 YFSETQ come from the germline V gene. CDR3 protein: CASRGQENTEAFF. CDR3 bases: TGCGCCAGCAGAGGCCAGGAGAACACTGAAGCTTTCTTT.

This clone was observed a few times. Other DNA sequences within the sample encode an identical CDR3. The chain links TRBV18 to TRBJ2-3; 9 positions agree with TRBD2. This CDR3 is 15 amino acids long. Germline loops: CDR1 KGHSH, CDR2 LQKENI. V gave up 6 bases and J gave up 0 bases; unmatched junction bases: 4. The CDR3 region is CASSPSGTSTDTQYF. The CDR3 DNA reads TGTGCCAGCTCCCCTAGCGGGACTAGCACAGATACGCAGTATTTT.

CDR3: CASASQENSPLHF. The CDR3 nucleotides are TGCGCCAGCGCGTCCCAGGAGAATTCACCCCTCCACTTT. The V call is TRBV10-1, the J call TRBJ1-6; D unresolved. The germline V and J ends were trimmed by 8 bases and 7 bases, with 12 bases remaining between them. The CDR3 length is 13 residues. From germline, CDR1 is WNHNN and CDR2 SYGVQD (reference sequence).

The chain is built from TRBV10-3 and TRBJ2-7, with D possibly TRBD1 on 6 matching bases. The V end lost 4 bases, the J end lost 7 bases, and 11 bases lay between the germline ends. This CDR3 has 12 amino acids. Germline values: CDR1 ENHRY, CDR2 SYGVKD. CDR3 sequence: CAISGGQPEQYF. CDR3 DNA: TGTGCCATCAGTGGCGGACAGCCAGAGCAGTACTTC.

The chain uses TRBV6-1 and TRBJ2-7; TRBD1 matches at 7 bases. The CDR3 is 15 amino acids. V was clipped by 1 base and J by 0 bases; unmatched bases: 3. In germline, CDR1 is MNHNS, CDR2 SASEGT. CDR3 sequence: CASSEVGTASYEQYF. CDR3 in DNA: TGTGCCAGCAGTGAAGTAGGGACAGCCTCCTACGAGCAGTACTTC.

This clone was seen once. In the same sample, other DNA sequences code for this CDR3. V usage is TRBV5-1 and J usage is TRBJ2-5, with 8 bases that match TRBD2. V trimming: 4 bases; J trimming: 1 base; junction bases outside the gene matches: 3. Per germline, CDR1 SGHRS and CDR2 YFSETQ. The CDR3 loop spans 14 amino acids. CDR3 protein: CASSIGLAQETQYF. The CDR3 region has the DNA TGCGCCAGCAGCATCGGACTAGCCCAAGAGACCCAGTACTTC.

This rearrangement joins TRBV20-1 to TRBJ1-2; D not certain. V lost 5 bases and J lost 8, with 12 bases in between. The CDR3 extends over 11 amino acids. Germline V gives CDR1 DFQATT, CDR2 SNEGSKA (reference sequence). The CDR3: CSAGRSVGYTF. The CDR3 bases are TGCAGTGCTGGGCGGTCAGTCGGCTACACCTTC.

A single count supports this clone. The rearrangement links TRBV10-3 to TRBJ2-7; 8 bases line up with TRBD1. With V trimmed by 4 bases and J by 3 bases, 8 bases remained unmatched. CDR1 ENHRY and CDR2 SYGVKD come from the germline V gene. The CDR3 spans 15 residues. CDR3 region: CAISARTGRNYEQYF. The CDR3 nucleotides are TGTGCCATCAGTGCGAGGACAGGGAGAAACTACGAGCAGTACTTC.

The V and J genes are TRBV7-2 and TRBJ2-2; 7 positions match TRBD2. This CDR3 is 16 amino acids long. CDR1 is SGHTA and CDR2 is FQGNSA in the germline V gene. Trimming at V came to 6 bases and at J to 5 bases, leaving 12 bases not matched to a gene. The CDR3 protein is CASSPRDYRPTGELFF. The CDR3 bases are TGTGCCAGCAGTCCCCGGGACTATCGCCCTACCGGGGAGCTGTTTTTT.

This clone has only one observation. Other nucleotide sequences in the sample specify the same CDR3. The chain carries TRBV6-5 and TRBJ1-1, with a weak D call TRBD1 (6 bases). V was trimmed by 6 bases and J by 1 base, leaving 6 bases between them. Germline-derived CDR1 and CDR2 are MNHEY and SVGAGI. The CDR3 contains 12 residues. The CDR3 DNA reads as TGTGCCAGCAGGACAGGGAACACTGAAGCTTTCTTT. Translation: CASRTGNTEAFF.

About this clone: The same CDR3 can be traced to other DNA sequences in this sample. This chain connects TRBV6-1 to TRBJ1-6, with TRBD1 matching 9 bases. The CDR3 has 13 residues. Germline CDR1 reads MNHNS; CDR2 reads SASEGT. The V segment lost 6 bases and the J segment 7 bases; nucleotides outside the gene matches: 1. CDR3 sequence: CASRGQGNSPLHF. The CDR3 DNA follows: TGTGCCAGCAGAGGACAGGGGAATTCACCCCTCCACTTT.

The V call is TRBV27, the J call TRBJ1-5; D is ambiguous. The V gene lost 7 bases and the J gene lost 6 bases, with 13 bases spanning the gap. Germline CDR1 is MNHEY and CDR2 is SMNVEV (reference sequence). The length of the CDR3 is 13 residues. The DNA of the CDR3 is TGTGCCAGCATAATAGGGTATGGTCAGCCCCAGCATTTT. This encodes CASIIGYGQPQHF.

This sequence joins TRBV9 and TRBJ1-1; no reliable D call. The CDR3 covers 14 residues. From germline, CDR1 is SGDLS and CDR2 YYNGEE. The ends were cut back, 0 bases at V and 3 bases at J, with 9 bases in the middle. CDR3 loop: CASSVGPAYTEAFF. CDR3 DNA sequence: TGTGCCAGCAGCGTAGGGCCGGCTTACACTGAAGCTTTCTTT.

The count of this clone is one. J is TRBJ1-1 and V is TRBV18; 7 positions agree with TRBD1. After removal of 6 bases from V and 1 base from J, the junction contained 8 bases not matched to a gene. This CDR3 region has 15 residues. CDR1 KGHSH and CDR2 LQKENI come from the germline V gene. The CDR3 DNA sequence: TGTGCCAGCTCCCCGGGACAGCCGTCGAACACTGAAGCTTTCTTT. This translates into CASSPGQPSNTEAFF.

This clone was observed a single time. The V gene is TRBV30, the J gene TRBJ2-1; 12 bases are shared with TRBD2. The germline gives CDR1 GTSNPN, CDR2 SVGIG (reference sequence). V dropped 3 bases and J dropped 8; count of bases not matched to a gene: 5. The CDR3 consists of 14 residues. For the CDR3, the DNA is TGTGCCTGGAGCCCGACTAGCGGGAGCCATGAGCAGTTCTTC. It yields the protein CAWSPTSGSHEQFF.

About this clone itself: The same CDR3 can be traced to other DNA sequences in this sample. V and J are TRBV5-1 and TRBJ2-5, with D hard to call. Germline V gene lookup returns CDR1 SGHRS and CDR2 YFSETQ. The ends were cut back, 4 bases at V and 5 bases at J, with 12 bases in the middle. CDR3 length: 13 amino acids. The CDR3 coding sequence is TGCGCCAGCAGCCCCCGACAAGAGGAGACCCAGTACTTC. Encoded protein: CASSPRQEETQYF. The full variable domain, in which reference TRBV5-1 and TRBJ2-5 provide the parts outside the CDR3, is KAGVTQTPRYLIKTRGQQVTLSCSPISGHRSVSWYQQTPGQGLQFLFEYFSETQRNKGNFPGRFSGRQFSNSRSEMNVSTLELGDSALYLCASSPRQEETQYFGPGTRLLVL.

This rearrangement joins TRBV5-8 to TRBJ2-1, with TRBD2 matching 7 bases. J lost 10 bases, V lost 0 bases, and 10 bases had no gene match. Germline loops: CDR1 SGHTS, CDR2 YDEGEE. This CDR3 comprises 15 residues. The CDR3 sequence: CASSLALRRGGEQFF. The CDR3 DNA sequence: TGTGCCAGCAGCTTGGCCTTACGGCGGGGAGGGGAGCAGTTCTTC.

The chain carries TRBV25-1 and TRBJ2-2; tentative D call: TRBD2 (6 bases). The V gene lost 1 base and the J gene lost 4 bases, with 10 bases spanning the gap. The length of the CDR3 is 15 residues. Germline V gene lookup returns CDR1 MGHDK and CDR2 SYGVNS. DNA of the CDR3: TGTGCCAGCAGTGAATGGAGGGAAGGCACCGGGGAGCTGTTTTTT. Translation: CASSEWREGTGELFF.

The gene calls are TRBV7-9 and TRBJ2-3; TRBD2 aligns across 8 bases. Trimming at V came to 5 bases and at J to 2 bases, leaving 12 bases not matched to a gene. CDR1 is SEHNR, CDR2 FQNEAQ, per germline (reference sequence). The CDR3 covers 17 residues. The CDR3 protein is CASSTGTSVYATDTQYF. The CDR3 region has the DNA TGTGCCAGCAGCACTGGGACTAGTGTGTACGCCACAGATACGCAGTATTTT.

This chain links TRBV19 with TRBJ1-4, with D unclear. The CDR3 contains 13 residues. V shed 3 bases and J shed 8 bases, with 10 bases lying between them. The V gene's germline CDR1 is LNHDA and CDR2 SQIVND (reference sequence). The CDR3 region has the DNA TGTGCCAGTAGTATGGTCGGATACGAAAAACTGTTTTTT. It translates to CASSMVGYEKLFF.

The chain recombines TRBV7-3 with TRBJ2-1; 7 nucleotides align to TRBD2. The junction had 8 bases not matched to a gene; V was cut back by 1 base and J by 5 bases. This CDR3 region has 16 residues. CDR1 and CDR2 (germline): SGHTA, FQGTGA. In DNA form, the CDR3 reads TGTGCCAGCAGCTTAAGGCGGGGGAGTATGGACAATGAGCAGTTCTTC. It codes for CASSLRRGSMDNEQFF.

The chain is built from TRBV10-3 and TRBJ1-3; D gene unclear. The V gene's germline CDR1 is ENHRY and CDR2 SYGVKD. The CDR3 spans 14 residues. V lost 3 bases and J 4 bases, leaving 10 bases between the germline ends. CDR3 nucleotide sequence: TGTGCCATCAGTGACTCGGGGAAGGGAAACACCATATATTTT. Translation: CAISDSGKGNTIYF.

V usage is TRBV9 and J usage is TRBJ2-5; tentatively, D is TRBD1 (6 bases). This CDR3 is 14 amino acids long. The germline V gene has CDR1 SGDLS and CDR2 YYNGEE. Deletions cut 0 bases from V and 3 bases from J, with 9 bases between. The CDR3, as DNA: TGTGCCAGCAGCGTAGGGCGGACAGAAGAGACCCAGTACTTC. Translating it yields CASSVGRTEETQYF. The whole variable domain, remainder taken from reference TRBV9 and TRBJ2-5, is DSGVTQTPKHLITATGQRVTLRCSPRSGDLSVYWYQQSLDQGLQFLIQYYNGEERAKGNILERFSAQQFPDLHSELNLSSLELGDSALYFCASSVGRTEETQYFGPGTRLLVL.

The J gene is TRBJ2-2, the V gene TRBV6-5, with D tentatively TRBD1 or TRBD2 (7 bases each). This CDR3 has 15 residues. CDR1 MNHEY and CDR2 SVGAGI come from the germline V gene. V lost 8 bases to trimming and J lost 5 bases, with 18 bases between them. CDR3 DNA: TGTGCCAGCCGTTGGGGAGGGGGCGGAACCGGGGAGCTGTTTTTT. This gives the protein CASRWGGGGTGELFF.

The chain recombines TRBV2 with TRBJ1-1; a weak D match, TRBD1 (5 bases). V was shortened by 5 bases and J by 0 bases, with 13 bases between the two germline ends. CDR1 is SNHLY and CDR2 is FYNNEI in the germline V gene. The CDR3 runs to 15 residues. The CDR3 sequence: CASSSQGTMNTEAFF. CDR3 nucleotide sequence: TGTGCCAGCAGTTCGCAGGGAACCATGAACACTGAAGCTTTCTTT.

A single count supports this clone. The rearrangement uses TRBV18 and TRBJ2-6; 9 nucleotides match TRBD2. Germline V CDR1 and CDR2: KGHSH, LQKENI. The CDR3 is 19 amino acids. The V gene end was trimmed by 6 bases and the J gene end by 3 bases; junction bases not matched to a gene: 15. The CDR3 DNA reads TGTGCCAGCTCCCCATTAGCGGGAGAAGCTCCAGGTGGGGCCAACGTCCTGACTTTC. This gives the protein CASSPLAGEAPGGANVLTF.

The chain recombines TRBV2 with TRBJ2-5, with D perhaps TRBD1 (6 bases). CDR3 length: 15 residues. Deletions cut 6 bases from V and 3 bases from J, with 17 bases between. CDR1 and CDR2 (germline): SNHLY, FYNNEI. CDR3 protein: CASSVQGLIEETQYF. Here the CDR3 DNA reads TGTGCCAGCAGCGTGCAGGGGTTAATAGAAGAGACCCAGTACTTC.

This chain joins TRBV7-9 and TRBJ2-2; 9 positions match TRBD2. This CDR3 comprises 17 residues. Per the germline V gene, CDR1 is SEHNR and CDR2 is FQNEAQ (reference sequence). V shed 4 bases and J 5 bases; nucleotides not matched to a gene: 11. CDR3 bases: TGTGCCAGCAGCTGGAGGGCAGCGGGAGGTCGGACCGGGGAGCTGTTTTTT. Its protein product is CASSWRAAGGRTGELFF. Filled out from reference TRBV7-9 and TRBJ2-2, the complete variable domain reads DTGVSQNPRHKITKRGQNVTFRCDPISEHNRLYWYRQTLGQGPEFLTYFQNEAQLEKSRLLSDRFSAERPKGSFSTLEIQRTEQGDSAMYLCASSWRAAGGRTGELFFGEGSRLTVL.

This chain connects TRBV19 to TRBJ1-5, with 7 nucleotides matching TRBD1. Germline V gene data show CDR1 as LNHDA and CDR2 as SQIVND (reference sequence). The CDR3 has 16 amino acids. J gave up 3 bases and V 5 bases, and 10 bases lay outside the gene matches. In DNA, the CDR3 is TGTGCCAGTAGTCCCAGACAGGGAACCTTCAATCAGCCCCAGCATTTT. Translated, it gives CASSPRQGTFNQPQHF.